This T cell receptor beta chain was retrieved from a study of metastatic and nonmetastatic thyroid tumors. Turning to the study itself: Across peripheral blood and tumor or nodule tissue samples taken from malignant and benign thyroid patients, the repertoires were compared with one another.

V was shortened by 4 bases and J by 8 bases, with 12 bases between the two germline ends. The CDR3 spans 12 residues. CDR1 is SGHDT, CDR2 YYEEEE, per germline. This clone was seen ten or more times. No treatment had been given to any patient before thyroid surgery. Original data processing: Across clinicopathological groups, CDR3 differences served as the basis for building a distant-metastasis classifier for papillary thyroid cancer. Using MiXCR, TCRdb re-called clones from the PCR reads. TCRdb's processing, not the study's, gives the V and J calls here. Of tens of thousands of clones in the sample, roughly 29% were seen once.

The genes are TRBV5-6 and TRBJ1-1; maybe TRBD1 (6 bases). This TCR came from a female donor with papillary thyroid cancer or a benign thyroid nodule (not recorded which). Some clones in this sample may be carry-over from other donors' samples. Sequenced input: blood. The DNA of the CDR3 is TGTGCCAGCAGCGGGAGGGGGGCGGAAGCTTTCTTT. Its translation: CASSGRGAEAFF.